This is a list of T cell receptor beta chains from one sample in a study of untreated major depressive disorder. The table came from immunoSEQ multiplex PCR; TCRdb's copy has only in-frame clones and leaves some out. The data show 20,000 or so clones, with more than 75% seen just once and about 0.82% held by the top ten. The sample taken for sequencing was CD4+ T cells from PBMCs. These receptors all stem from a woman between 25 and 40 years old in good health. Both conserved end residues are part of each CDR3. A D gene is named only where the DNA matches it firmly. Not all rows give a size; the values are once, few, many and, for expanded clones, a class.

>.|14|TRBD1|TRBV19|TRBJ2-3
CASRDRGRTDTQYF
TGTGCCTCACGGGACAGGGGGCGAACAGATACGCAGTATTTT
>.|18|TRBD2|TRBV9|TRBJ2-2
CASSAGLALTANTGELFF
TGTGCCAGCAGCGCGGGACTAGCGCTGACCGCGAACACCGGGGAGCTGTTTTTT
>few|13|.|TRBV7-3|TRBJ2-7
CASSLNRGREQYF
TGTGCCAGCAGCTTAAACCGAGGGAGAGAGCAGTACTTC
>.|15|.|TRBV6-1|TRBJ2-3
CASSEESVTADTQYF
TGTGCCAGCAGTGAAGAGTCAGTTACAGCAGATACGCAGTATTTT
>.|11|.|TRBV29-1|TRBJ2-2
CSVETPGELFF
TGCAGCGTTGAGACTCCCGGGGAGCTGTTTTTT
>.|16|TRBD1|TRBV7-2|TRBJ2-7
CASSPGRVGDRNEQYF
TGTGCCAGCAGCCCAGGTCGGGTCGGGGACAGAAACGAGCAGTACTTC
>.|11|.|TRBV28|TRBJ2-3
CASSTTDTQYF
TGTGCCAGCAGCACGACAGATACGCAGTATTTT
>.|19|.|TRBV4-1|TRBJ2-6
CASSQPTAGTRSGANVLTF
TGCGCCAGCAGCCAACCCACCGCGGGAACCCGCTCTGGGGCCAACGTCCTGACTTTC
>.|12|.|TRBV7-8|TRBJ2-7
CASSLVRNEQYF
TGTGCCAGCAGCTTAGTTAGAAACGAGCAGTACTTC
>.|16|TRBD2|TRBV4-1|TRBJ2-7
CASSQEAASGVYEQYF
TGCGCCAGCAGCCAAGAGGCGGCTAGCGGAGTCTACGAGCAGTACTTC
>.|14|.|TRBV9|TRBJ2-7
CASSVGDSSYEQYF
TGTGCCAGCAGCGTAGGGGACTCCTCCTACGAGCAGTACTTC
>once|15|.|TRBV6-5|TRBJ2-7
CASSYSSTSSYEQYF
TGTGCCAGCAGTTACTCAAGCACGAGTTCCTACGAGCAGTACTTC
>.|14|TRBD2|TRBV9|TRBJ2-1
CASSDTSAYNEQFF
TGTGCCAGCAGCGACACTAGCGCTTACAATGAGCAGTTCTTC
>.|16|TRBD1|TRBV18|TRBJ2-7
CASSPPTGQGANEQYF
TGTGCCAGCTCACCACCGACGGGACAGGGGGCGAACGAGCAGTACTTC
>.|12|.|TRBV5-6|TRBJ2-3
CASSLPQDTQYF
TGTGCCAGCAGCTTGCCCCAAGATACGCAGTATTTT
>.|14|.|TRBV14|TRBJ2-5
CASSRGGLQETQYF
TGTGCCAGCAGCCGGGGAGGTCTCCAAGAGACCCAGTACTTC
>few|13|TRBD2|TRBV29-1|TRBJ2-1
CSVEGLAGNEQFF
TGCAGCGTTGAAGGCCTAGCGGGCAATGAGCAGTTCTTC
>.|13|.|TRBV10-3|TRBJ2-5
CAIWAGTQETQYF
TGTGCCATCTGGGCCGGGACCCAAGAGACCCAGTACTTC
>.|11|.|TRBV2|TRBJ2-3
CASRRTDTQYF
TGTGCCAGCAGGCGCACAGATACGCAGTATTTT
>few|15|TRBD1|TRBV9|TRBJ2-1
CASSVTGTEYNEQFF
TGTGCCAGCAGCGTTACCGGGACAGAGTACAATGAGCAGTTCTTC
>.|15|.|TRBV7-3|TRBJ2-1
CASSSGTRAYNEQFF
TGTGCCAGCAGCTCCGGGACGAGAGCCTACAATGAGCAGTTCTTC
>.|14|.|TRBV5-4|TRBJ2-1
CASTRQGGAAEQFF
TGTGCCAGCACCCGCCAGGGGGGGGCCGCTGAGCAGTTCTTC
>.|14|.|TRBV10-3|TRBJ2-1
CAIRLDLEYNEQFF
TGTGCCATCAGGCTAGATTTGGAGTACAATGAGCAGTTCTTC
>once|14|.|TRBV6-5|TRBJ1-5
CASSYESQIQPQHF
TGTGCCAGCAGTTACGAGTCACAGATTCAGCCCCAGCATTTT
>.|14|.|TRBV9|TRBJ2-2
CASSEQANTGELFF
TGTGCCAGCAGCGAACAGGCCAACACCGGGGAGCTGTTTTTT
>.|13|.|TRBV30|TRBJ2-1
CAWSTGQNNEQFF
TGTGCCTGGAGTACAGGCCAAAACAATGAGCAGTTCTTC
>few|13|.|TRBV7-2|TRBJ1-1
CASSLGQKTEAFF
TGTGCCAGCAGCTTAGGTCAGAAAACTGAAGCTTTCTTT